This T cell receptor (beta chain) was identified in a study of Graves' ophthalmopathy and Graves' hyperthyroidism. Investigators amplified TCR beta CDR3 regions from RNA transcripts. First-round RT-PCR used HTBI primers; second-round multiplex PCR followed. One entry per CDR3 protein, called by TCRdb with MiXCR from the multiplex PCR reads. The table lists approximately 700,000 distinct CDR3 sequences, roughly 41% of them singletons. This clonotype was counted ten times or more. The TCR was taken from an adult man with Graves' ophthalmopathy. Sequenced material: peripheral blood.

CDR3 nucleotides: TGTGCCAGCAGCCCGGACTTCTCCTACGAGCAGTACTTC. It codes for CASSPDFSYEQYF. The chain has TRBV7-9 and TRBJ2-7; a weak D match, TRBD2 (5 bases). Germline values: CDR1 SEHNR, CDR2 FQNEAQ (reference sequence). This CDR3 spans 13 amino acids. V lost 5 bases and J lost 0, with 8 bases in between.